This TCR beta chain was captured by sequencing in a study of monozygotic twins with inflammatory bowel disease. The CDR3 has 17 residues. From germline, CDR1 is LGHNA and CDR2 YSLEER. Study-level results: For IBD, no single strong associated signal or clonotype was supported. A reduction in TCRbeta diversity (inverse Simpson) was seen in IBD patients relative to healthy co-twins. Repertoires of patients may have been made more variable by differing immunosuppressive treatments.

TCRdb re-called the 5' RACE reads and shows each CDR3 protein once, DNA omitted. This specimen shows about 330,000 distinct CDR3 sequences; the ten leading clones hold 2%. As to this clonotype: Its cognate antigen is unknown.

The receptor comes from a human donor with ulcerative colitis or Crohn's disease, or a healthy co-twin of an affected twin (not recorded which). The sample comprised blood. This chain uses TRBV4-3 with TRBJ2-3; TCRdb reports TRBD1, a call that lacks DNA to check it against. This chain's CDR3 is CASSRTYRGRKTDTQYF.